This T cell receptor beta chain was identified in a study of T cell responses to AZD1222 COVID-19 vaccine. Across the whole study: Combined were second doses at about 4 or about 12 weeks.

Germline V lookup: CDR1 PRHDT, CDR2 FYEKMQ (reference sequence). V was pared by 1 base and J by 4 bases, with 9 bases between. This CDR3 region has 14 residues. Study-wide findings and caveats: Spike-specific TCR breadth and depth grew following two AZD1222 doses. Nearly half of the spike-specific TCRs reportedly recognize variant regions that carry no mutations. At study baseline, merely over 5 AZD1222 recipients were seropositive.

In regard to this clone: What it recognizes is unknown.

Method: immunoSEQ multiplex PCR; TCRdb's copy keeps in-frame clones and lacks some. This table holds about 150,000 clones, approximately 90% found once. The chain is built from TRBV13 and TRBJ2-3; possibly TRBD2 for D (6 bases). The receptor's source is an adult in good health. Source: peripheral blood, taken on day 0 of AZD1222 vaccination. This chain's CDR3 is CASSLEEGADTQYF. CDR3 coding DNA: TGTGCCAGCAGCTTAGAGGAGGGCGCAGATACGCAGTATTTT.